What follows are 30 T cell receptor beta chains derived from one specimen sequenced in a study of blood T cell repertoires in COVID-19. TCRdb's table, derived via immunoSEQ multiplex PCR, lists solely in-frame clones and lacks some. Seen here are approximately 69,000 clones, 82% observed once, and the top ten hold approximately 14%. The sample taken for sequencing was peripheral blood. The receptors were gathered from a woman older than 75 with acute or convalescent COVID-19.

This CDR3 is CASSLGLFEKLFF. CDR3 DNA: TGTGCCAGCAGCCTCGGACTGTTTGAAAAACTGTTTTTT. The chain employs TRBV7-2 and TRBJ1-4; unclear D gene. CDR1 is SGHTA and CDR2 is FQGNSA in the germline V gene. The CDR3 extends over 13 amino acids. V was clipped by 5 bases and J by 7 bases, with 11 bases between them.

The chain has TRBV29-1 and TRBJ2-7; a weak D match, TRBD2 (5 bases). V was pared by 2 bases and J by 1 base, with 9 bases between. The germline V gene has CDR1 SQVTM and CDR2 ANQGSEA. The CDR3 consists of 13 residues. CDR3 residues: CSVESDLSYEQYF. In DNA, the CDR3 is TGCAGCGTTGAATCGGACTTATCCTACGAGCAGTACTTC.

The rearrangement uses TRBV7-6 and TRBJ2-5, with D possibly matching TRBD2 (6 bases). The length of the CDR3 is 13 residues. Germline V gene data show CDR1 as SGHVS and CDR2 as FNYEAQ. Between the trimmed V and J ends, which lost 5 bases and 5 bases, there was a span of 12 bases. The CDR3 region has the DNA TGTGCCAGCAGCCCGACTAGACCGGAGACCCAGTACTTC. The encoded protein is CASSPTRPETQYF.

CDR3 loop: CASSSPGAEQYF. The CDR3 bases are TGTGCCAGCAGTTCGCCAGGGGCCGAGCAGTACTTC. V usage is TRBV27 and J usage is TRBJ2-7, with D perhaps TRBD1 (6 bases). This CDR3 region has 12 residues. Germline V CDR1 and CDR2: MNHEY, SMNVEV (reference sequence). Trimming left V 4 bases short and J 6 bases short, with 10 bases between.

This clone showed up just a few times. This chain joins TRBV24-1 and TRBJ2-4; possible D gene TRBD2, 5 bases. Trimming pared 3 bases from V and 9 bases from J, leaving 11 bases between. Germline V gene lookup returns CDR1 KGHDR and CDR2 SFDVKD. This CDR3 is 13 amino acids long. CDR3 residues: CATSDMVRGIQYF. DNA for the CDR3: TGTGCCACCAGTGATATGGTACGGGGCATTCAGTACTTC.

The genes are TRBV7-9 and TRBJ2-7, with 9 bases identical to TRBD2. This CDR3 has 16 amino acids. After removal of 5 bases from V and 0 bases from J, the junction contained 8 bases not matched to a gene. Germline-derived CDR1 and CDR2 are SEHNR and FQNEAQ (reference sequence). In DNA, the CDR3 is TGTGCCAGCAGCCCCCCGACGACTAGCGGCTCCTACGAGCAGTACTTC. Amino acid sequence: CASSPPTTSGSYEQYF.

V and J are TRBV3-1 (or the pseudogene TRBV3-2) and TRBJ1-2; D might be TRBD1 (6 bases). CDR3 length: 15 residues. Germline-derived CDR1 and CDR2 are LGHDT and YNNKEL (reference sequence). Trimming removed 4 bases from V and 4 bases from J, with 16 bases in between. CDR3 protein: CASSPRGGRRYGYTF. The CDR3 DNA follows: TGTGCCAGCAGCCCCAGGGGTGGACGTCGCTATGGCTACACCTTC.

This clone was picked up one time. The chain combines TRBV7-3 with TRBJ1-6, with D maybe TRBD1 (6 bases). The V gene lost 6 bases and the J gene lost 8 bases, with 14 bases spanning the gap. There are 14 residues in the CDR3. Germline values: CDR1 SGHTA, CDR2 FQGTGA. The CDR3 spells CASSFQGLDSPLHF. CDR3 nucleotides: TGTGCCAGCAGTTTCCAGGGGTTGGATTCACCCCTCCACTTT.

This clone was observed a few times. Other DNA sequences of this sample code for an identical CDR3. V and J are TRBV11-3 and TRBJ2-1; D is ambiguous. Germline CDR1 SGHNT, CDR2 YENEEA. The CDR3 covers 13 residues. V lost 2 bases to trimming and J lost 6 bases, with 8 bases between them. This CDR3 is CASSLSNGNEQFF. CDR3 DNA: TGTGCCAGCAGCTTAAGTAACGGCAATGAGCAGTTCTTC.

CDR3 sequence: CASRASGILNEQFF. In nucleotides, the CDR3 is TGTGCCAGCAGGGCTAGCGGGATCTTAAATGAGCAGTTCTTC. The chain combines TRBV2 with TRBJ2-1; 9 bases are shared with TRBD2. Germline V CDR1 and CDR2: SNHLY, FYNNEI. V trimming: 6 bases; J trimming: 7 bases; junction bases outside the gene matches: 7. This CDR3 has 14 amino acids.

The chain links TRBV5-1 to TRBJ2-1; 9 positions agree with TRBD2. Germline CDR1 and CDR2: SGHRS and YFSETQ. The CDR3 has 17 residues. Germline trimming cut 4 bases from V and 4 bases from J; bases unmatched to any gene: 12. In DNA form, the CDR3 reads TGCGCCAGCAGCCCGACTAGCGGAGCGGCCTTATACAATGAGCAGTTCTTC. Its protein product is CASSPTSGAALYNEQFF.

As DNA, the CDR3 is TGTGCCAGTACTGGCGGAATGGGTGATACGCAGTATTTT. Protein sequence: CASTGGMGDTQYF. This sequence joins TRBV19 and TRBJ2-3; no reliable D call. The CDR3 extends over 13 amino acids. Looked up from germline, CDR1 is LNHDA and CDR2 is SQIVND (reference sequence). The V end lost 7 bases, the J end lost 6 bases, and 14 bases lay between the germline ends.

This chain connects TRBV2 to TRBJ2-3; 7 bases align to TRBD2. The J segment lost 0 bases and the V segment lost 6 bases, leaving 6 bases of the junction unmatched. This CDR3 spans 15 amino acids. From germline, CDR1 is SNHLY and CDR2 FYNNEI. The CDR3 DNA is TGTGCCAGCAGCGACCTAGCGGAGAGCACAGATACGCAGTATTTT. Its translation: CASSDLAESTDTQYF.

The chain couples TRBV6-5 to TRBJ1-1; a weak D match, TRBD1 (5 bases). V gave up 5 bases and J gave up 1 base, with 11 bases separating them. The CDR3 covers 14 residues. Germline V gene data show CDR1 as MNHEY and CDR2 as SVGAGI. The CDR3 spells CASSRHGGNTEAFF. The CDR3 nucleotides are TGTGCCAGCAGTCGTCACGGGGGGAACACTGAAGCTTTCTTT.

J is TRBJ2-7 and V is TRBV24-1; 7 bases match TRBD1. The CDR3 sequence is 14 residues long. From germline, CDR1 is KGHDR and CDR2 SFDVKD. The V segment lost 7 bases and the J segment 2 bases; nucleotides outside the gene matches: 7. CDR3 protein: CATRPDRSAYEQYF. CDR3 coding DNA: TGTGCCACCAGACCGGACAGGTCAGCCTACGAGCAGTACTTC.

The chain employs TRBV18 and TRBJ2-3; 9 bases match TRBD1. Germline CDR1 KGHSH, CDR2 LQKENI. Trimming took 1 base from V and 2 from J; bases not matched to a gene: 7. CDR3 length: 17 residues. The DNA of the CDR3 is TGTGCCAGCTCACCACTTCGGACAGGGGCGAACACAGATACGCAGTATTTT. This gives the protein CASSPLRTGANTDTQYF.

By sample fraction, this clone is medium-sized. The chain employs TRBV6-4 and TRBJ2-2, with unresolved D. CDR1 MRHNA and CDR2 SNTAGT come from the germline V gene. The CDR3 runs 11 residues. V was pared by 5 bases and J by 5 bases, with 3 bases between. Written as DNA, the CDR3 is TGTGCCAGCAGTTCAACCGGGGAGCTGTTTTTT. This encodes CASSSTGELFF.

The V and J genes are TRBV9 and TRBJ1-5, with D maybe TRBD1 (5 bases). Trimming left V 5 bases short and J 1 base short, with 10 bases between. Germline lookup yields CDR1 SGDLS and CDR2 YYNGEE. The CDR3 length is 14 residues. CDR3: CASSQGVSNQPQHF. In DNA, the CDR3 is TGTGCCAGCAGTCAAGGGGTCAGCAATCAGCCCCAGCATTTT.

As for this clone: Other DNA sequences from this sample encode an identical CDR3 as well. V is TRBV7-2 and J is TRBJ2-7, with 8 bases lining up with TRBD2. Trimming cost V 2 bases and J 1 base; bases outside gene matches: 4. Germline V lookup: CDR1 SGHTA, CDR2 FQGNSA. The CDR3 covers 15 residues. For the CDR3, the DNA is TGTGCCAGCAGCTTAAGCACTAGCGGTTCCTACGAGCAGTACTTC. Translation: CASSLSTSGSYEQYF.

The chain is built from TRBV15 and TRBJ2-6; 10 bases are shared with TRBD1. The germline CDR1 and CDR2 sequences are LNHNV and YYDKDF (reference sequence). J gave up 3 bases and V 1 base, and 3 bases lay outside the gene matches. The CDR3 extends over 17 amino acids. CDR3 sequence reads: CATSRGQGAGGANVLTF. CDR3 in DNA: TGTGCCACCAGCAGAGGACAGGGGGCAGGTGGGGCCAACGTCCTGACTTTC.

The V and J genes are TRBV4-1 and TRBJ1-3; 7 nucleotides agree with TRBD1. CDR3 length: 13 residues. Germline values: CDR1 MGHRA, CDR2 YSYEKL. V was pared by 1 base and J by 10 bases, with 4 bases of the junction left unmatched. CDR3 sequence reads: CASSQVWTGTIYF. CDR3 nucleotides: TGCGCCAGCAGCCAAGTTTGGACAGGAACCATATATTTT.

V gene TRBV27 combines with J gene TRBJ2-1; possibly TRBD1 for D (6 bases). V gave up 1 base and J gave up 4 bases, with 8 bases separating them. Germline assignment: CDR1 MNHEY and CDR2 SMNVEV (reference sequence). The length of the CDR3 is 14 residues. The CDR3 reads CASSLWGTYNEQFF. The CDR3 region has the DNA TGTGCCAGCAGTTTATGGGGGACATACAATGAGCAGTTCTTC.

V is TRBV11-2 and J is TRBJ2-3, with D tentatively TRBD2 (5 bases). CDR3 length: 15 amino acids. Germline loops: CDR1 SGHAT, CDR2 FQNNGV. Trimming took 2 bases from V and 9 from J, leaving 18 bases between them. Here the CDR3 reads CASSLNLATVPTQYF. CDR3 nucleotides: TGTGCCAGCAGCTTAAATTTAGCGACCGTACCCACGCAGTATTTT.

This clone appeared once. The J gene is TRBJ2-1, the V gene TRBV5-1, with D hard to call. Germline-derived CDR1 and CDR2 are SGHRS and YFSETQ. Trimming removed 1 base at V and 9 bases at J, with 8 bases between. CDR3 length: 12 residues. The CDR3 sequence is CASSLKLTEQFF. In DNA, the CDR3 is TGCGCCAGCAGCTTGAAACTTACTGAGCAGTTCTTC.

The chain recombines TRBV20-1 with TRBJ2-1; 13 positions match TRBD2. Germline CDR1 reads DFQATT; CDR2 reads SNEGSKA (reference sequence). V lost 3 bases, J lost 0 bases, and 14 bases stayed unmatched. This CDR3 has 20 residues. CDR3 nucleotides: TGCAGTGCTAGTCAGAGGAGACTAGCGGGAGGACCGTACTCCTACAATGAGCAGTTCTTC. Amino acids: CSASQRRLAGGPYSYNEQFF.

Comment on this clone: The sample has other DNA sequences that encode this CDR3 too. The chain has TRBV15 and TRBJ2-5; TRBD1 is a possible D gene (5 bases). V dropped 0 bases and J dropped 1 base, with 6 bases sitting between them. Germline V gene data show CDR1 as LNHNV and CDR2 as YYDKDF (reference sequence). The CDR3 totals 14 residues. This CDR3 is CATSRDRAQETQYF. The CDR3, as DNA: TGTGCCACCAGCAGAGACAGGGCCCAAGAGACCCAGTACTTC.

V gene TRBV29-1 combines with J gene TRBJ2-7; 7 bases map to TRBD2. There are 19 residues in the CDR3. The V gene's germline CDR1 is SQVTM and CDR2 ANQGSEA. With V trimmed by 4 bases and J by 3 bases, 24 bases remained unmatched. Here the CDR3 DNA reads TGCAGCGTTGTGGGGCTAGCGGACATCCAATTCGGACATCACTACGAGCAGTACTTC. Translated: CSVVGLADIQFGHHYEQYF.

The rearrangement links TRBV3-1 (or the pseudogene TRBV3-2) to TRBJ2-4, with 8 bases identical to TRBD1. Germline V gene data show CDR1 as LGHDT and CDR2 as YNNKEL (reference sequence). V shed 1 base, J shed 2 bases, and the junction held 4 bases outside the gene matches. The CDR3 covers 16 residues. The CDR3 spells CASSQVHRGSKNIQYF. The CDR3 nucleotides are TGTGCCAGCAGCCAAGTACACAGGGGGTCCAAAAACATTCAGTACTTC.

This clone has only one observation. In DNA form, the CDR3 reads TGTGCCAGCAGTCCGTCAGGCGCAACTAATGAAAAACTGTTTTTT. Its translation: CASSPSGATNEKLFF. This sequence joins TRBV25-1 and TRBJ1-4; D uncertain. Looked up from germline, CDR1 is MGHDK and CDR2 is SYGVNS. Trimming cost V 5 bases and J 0 bases, with 10 bases left between them. This CDR3 is 15 amino acids long.

The DNA of the CDR3 is TGTGCCAGCTCACCAAGGGACGCGGGAGCGATAGAGACCCAGTACTTC. This sequence encodes CASSPRDAGAIETQYF. The chain joins TRBV18 to TRBJ2-5; TRBD2 agrees at 7 bases. From germline, CDR1 is KGHSH and CDR2 LQKENI. The CDR3 consists of 16 residues. V dropped 2 bases and J dropped 4; count of bases not matched to a gene: 10.